This passage covers 8 T cell receptor beta chains from one sample sequenced in a study of blood T cell repertoires in COVID-19. Assay: immunoSEQ multiplex PCR; the TCRdb copy retains only in-frame clones and omits some. The table lists tens of thousands of clones, roughly 80% of them singletons. The sequencing sample was made of peripheral blood. The receptors originated from a human donor in a cohort sampled during active COVID-19.

The chain recombines TRBV7-9 with TRBJ1-4; 9 bases are a match to TRBD1. The V gene's germline CDR1 is SEHNR and CDR2 FQNEAQ (reference sequence). V lost 4 bases, J lost 11 bases, and 11 bases stayed unmatched. CDR3 length: 15 residues. CDR3 amino acids: CASSSPGQGFGKLFF. As DNA, the CDR3 is TGTGCCAGCAGCTCCCCGGGACAGGGTTTCGGGAAACTGTTTTTT.

The CDR3 bases are TGCGCCAGCAGCCCCGCTCCAGGGAGGTTTGGCACTGAAGCTTTCTTT. Its protein product is CASSPAPGRFGTEAFF. The chain couples TRBV5-1 to TRBJ1-1; D may be TRBD1 (5 bases). This CDR3 contains 16 residues. V dropped 4 bases and J dropped 4 bases, with 20 bases sitting between them. CDR1 SGHRS and CDR2 YFSETQ come from the germline V gene.

V usage is TRBV5-1 and J usage is TRBJ2-7; TRBD1 is a possible D gene (6 bases). The CDR3 runs 15 residues. Trimming pared 3 bases from V and 3 bases from J, leaving 16 bases between. Germline V CDR1 and CDR2: SGHRS, YFSETQ. The CDR3 nucleotides read TGCGCCAGCAGCTCCTCAAGGGGGAGCTACTACGAGCAGTACTTC. It is translated as CASSSSRGSYYEQYF. The variable domain in full, with the rest retrieved from reference TRBV5-1 and TRBJ2-7, is KAGVTQTPRYLIKTRGQQVTLSCSPISGHRSVSWYQQTPGQGLQFLFEYFSETQRNKGNFPGRFSGRQFSNSRSEMNVSTLELGDSALYLCASSSSRGSYYEQYFGPGTRLTVT.

The CDR3 nucleotides read TGTGCCTGGAGCAAGGGGTGGTACGAGCAGTACTTC. This encodes CAWSKGWYEQYF. This chain links TRBV30 with TRBJ2-7; TRBD1 is a possible D gene (5 bases). The CDR3 totals 12 residues. The V gene's germline CDR1 is GTSNPN and CDR2 SVGIG (reference sequence). The germline V and J ends were trimmed by 3 bases and 4 bases, with 10 bases remaining between them.

The gene calls are TRBV7-9 and TRBJ2-4; 10 bases fit TRBD2. V was pared by 8 bases and J by 6 bases, with 7 bases of the junction left unmatched. The CDR3 sequence is 14 residues long. CDR1 and CDR2 (germline): SEHNR, FQNEAQ (reference sequence). CDR3 amino acids: CASFQAGGLNIQYF. The CDR3, as DNA: TGTGCCAGCTTCCAAGCGGGGGGGCTAAACATTCAGTACTTC. The whole variable domain, filled in from reference TRBV7-9 and TRBJ2-4, reads DTGVSQNPRHKITKRGQNVTFRCDPISEHNRLYWYRQTLGQGPEFLTYFQNEAQLEKSRLLSDRFSAERPKGSFSTLEIQRTEQGDSAMYLCASFQAGGLNIQYFGAGTRLSVL.

The chain carries TRBV27 and TRBJ2-5; 8 nucleotides line up with TRBD2. Losses at the gene ends were 2 bases for V and 4 bases for J; bases not matched to a gene: 6. Germline assignment: CDR1 MNHEY and CDR2 SMNVEV (reference sequence). The CDR3 has 15 residues. The CDR3 DNA reads as TGTGCCAGCAGTTTACAACCGGGACTAGTAGAGACCCAGTACTTC. Translating gives CASSLQPGLVETQYF.

The chain joins TRBV5-1 to TRBJ2-7, with 7 bases identical to TRBD1. V lost 5 bases and J lost 3; bases outside the gene matches: 5. Germline V gene lookup returns CDR1 SGHRS and CDR2 YFSETQ. CDR3 size: 13 residues. The DNA of the CDR3 is TGCGCCAGCAGACTGGACAGGAACTACGAGCAGTACTTC. Encoded protein: CASRLDRNYEQYF.

This rearrangement joins TRBV12-3 or TRBV12-4 to TRBJ1-6; a possible D gene is TRBD1 (6 bases). Trimming left V 7 bases short and J 7 bases short, with 8 bases between. This CDR3 has 12 amino acids. The CDR3 loop is CASKTGNSPLHF. In DNA form, the CDR3 reads TGTGCCAGCAAAACAGGGAATTCACCCCTCCACTTT.